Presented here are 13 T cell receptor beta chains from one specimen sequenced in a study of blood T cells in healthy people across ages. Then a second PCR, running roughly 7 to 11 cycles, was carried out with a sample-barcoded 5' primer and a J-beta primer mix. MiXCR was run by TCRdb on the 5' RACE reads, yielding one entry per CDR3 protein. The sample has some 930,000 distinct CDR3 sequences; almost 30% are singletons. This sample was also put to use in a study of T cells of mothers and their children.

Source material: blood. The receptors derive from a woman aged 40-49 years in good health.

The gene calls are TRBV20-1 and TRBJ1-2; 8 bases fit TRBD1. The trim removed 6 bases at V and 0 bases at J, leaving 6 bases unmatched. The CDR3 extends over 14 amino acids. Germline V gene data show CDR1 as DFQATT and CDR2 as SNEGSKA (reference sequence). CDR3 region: CSAPDRGTNYGYTF. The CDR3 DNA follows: TGCAGTGCGCCAGACAGGGGCACTAACTATGGCTACACCTTC.

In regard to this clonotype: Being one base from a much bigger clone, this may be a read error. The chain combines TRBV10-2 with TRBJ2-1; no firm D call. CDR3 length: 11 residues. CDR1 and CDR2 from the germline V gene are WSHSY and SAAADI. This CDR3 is CASTAYNEQVF. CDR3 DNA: TGCGCCAGCACGGCCTACAATGAGCAGGTCTTC.

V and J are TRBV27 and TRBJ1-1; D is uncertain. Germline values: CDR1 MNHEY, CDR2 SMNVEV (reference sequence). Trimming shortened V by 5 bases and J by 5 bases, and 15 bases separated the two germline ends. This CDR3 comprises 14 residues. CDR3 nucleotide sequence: TGTGCCAGCAGTACCTCGCGGGGTAGGACTGAAGCTTTCTTT. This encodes CASSTSRGRTEAFF.

The CDR3 protein is CASSFGNPYEQYF. CDR3 DNA: TGTGCCAGCAGCTTTGGCAACCCCTACGAGCAGTACTTC. The chain employs TRBV7-2 and TRBJ2-7, with D hard to call. With 3 bases removed from V and 2 bases from J, the gap between germline ends came to 8 bases. The CDR3 sequence is 13 residues long. Germline loops: CDR1 SGHTA, CDR2 FQGNSA.

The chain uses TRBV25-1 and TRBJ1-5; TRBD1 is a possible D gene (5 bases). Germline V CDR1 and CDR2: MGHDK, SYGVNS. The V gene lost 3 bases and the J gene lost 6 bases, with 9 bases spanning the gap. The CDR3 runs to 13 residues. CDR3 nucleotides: TGTGCCAGCAGTGAGGGGGGGGTTCAGCCCCAGCATTTT. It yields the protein CASSEGGVQPQHF.

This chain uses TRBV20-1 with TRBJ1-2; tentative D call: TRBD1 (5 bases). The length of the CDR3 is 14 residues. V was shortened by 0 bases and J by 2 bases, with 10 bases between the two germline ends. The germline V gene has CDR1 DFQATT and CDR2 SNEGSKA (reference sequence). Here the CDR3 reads CSARDHRKNYGYTF. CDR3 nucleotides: TGCAGTGCTAGAGACCACAGGAAAAACTATGGCTACACCTTC.

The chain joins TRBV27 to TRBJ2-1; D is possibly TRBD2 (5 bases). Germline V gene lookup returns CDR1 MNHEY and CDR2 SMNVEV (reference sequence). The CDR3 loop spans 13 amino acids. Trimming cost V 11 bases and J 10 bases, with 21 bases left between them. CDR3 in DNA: TGTGCCGGCAAGGGTAGCGCGGATTACGAGCAGTTCTTC. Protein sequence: CAGKGSADYEQFF.

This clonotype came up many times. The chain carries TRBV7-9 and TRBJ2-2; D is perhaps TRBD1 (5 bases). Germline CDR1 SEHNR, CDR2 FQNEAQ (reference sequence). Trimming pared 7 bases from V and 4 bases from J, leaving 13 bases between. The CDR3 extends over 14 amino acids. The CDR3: CASTLDSFTGELFF. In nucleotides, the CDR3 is TGTGCCAGCACCCTTGACAGCTTCACCGGGGAGCTGTTTTTT.

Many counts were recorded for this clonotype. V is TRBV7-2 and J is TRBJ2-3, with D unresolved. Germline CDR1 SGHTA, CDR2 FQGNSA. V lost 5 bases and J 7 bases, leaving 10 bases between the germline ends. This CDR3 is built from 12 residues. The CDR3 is CASSIYSYTQYF. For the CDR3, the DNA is TGTGCCAGCAGCATCTATAGTTATACGCAGTATTTT.

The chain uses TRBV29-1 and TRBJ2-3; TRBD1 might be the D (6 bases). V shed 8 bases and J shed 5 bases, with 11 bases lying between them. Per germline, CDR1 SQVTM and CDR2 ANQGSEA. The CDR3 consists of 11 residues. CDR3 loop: CSSGVKDTQYF. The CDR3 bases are TGCAGCTCAGGGGTTAAAGATACGCAGTATTTT.

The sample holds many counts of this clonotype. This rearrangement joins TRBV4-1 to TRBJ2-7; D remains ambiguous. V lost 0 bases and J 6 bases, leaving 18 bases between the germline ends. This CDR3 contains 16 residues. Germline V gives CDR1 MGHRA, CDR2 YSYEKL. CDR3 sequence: CASSQDAGLVGPEQYF. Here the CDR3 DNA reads TGCGCCAGCAGCCAAGACGCCGGGTTGGTAGGTCCCGAGCAGTACTTC.

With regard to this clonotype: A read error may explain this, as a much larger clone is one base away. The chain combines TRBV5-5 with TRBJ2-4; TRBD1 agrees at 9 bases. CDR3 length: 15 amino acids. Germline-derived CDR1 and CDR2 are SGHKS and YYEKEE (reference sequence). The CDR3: CASSLGQGVSNTQYF. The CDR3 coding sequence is TGTGCCAGCAGCTTGGGACAGGGGGTTTCAAACACTCAGTACTTC.

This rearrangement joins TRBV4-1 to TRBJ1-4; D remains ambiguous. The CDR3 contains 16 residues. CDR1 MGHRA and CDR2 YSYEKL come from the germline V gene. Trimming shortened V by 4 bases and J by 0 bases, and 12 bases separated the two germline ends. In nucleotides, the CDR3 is TGCGCCAGCAGCCCTGGGCCACCTCCAACTAATGAAAAACTGTTTTTT. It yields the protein CASSPGPPPTNEKLFF.